This passage covers 22 T cell receptor beta chains from one sample sequenced in a study of beta chain features in type 1 diabetes (dated by TCRdb to 2016 to 2019). Library construction relied on the immunoSEQ multiplex PCR assay. The entire isolated RNA was reverse transcribed using the High Capacity cDNA Reverse Transcription Kit, and thus expressed TCRB transcripts were sequenced. The table comes from immuneACCESS by way of TCRdb, which keeps in-frame sequences with V and J called. Part of the clones is missing from these tables; in studies checked, under half for an unresolved V gene and the rest for unknown reasons. Within this sample are a few hundred thousand clones, with over 8.5% of them counted one time only. The ten top clones hold about 0.6% of the sample. These receptors have no identified antigens. Overall results and qualifications from the work: In all four CD4+ subsets, TCRB CDR3 length was moderately but significantly shorter in type 1 diabetes patients.

Sequenced input: central memory CD4+ T cells from blood. The receptors were gathered from a man aged 25 to 45 with type 1 diabetes.

The table lists this clone with a few counts. This chain connects TRBV27 to TRBJ1-1, with 8 bases identical to TRBD1. CDR1 is MNHEY and CDR2 is SMNVEV in the germline V gene (reference sequence). CDR3 size: 13 residues. V lost 6 bases to trimming and J lost 4 bases; unmatched junction nucleotides: 4. The chain's CDR3 is CASRVTGGTEAFF. CDR3 in DNA: TGTGCCAGCAGAGTCACAGGGGGCACTGAAGCTTTCTTT.

The chain joins TRBV18 to TRBJ2-2, with unresolved D. Trimming shortened V by 5 bases and J by 6 bases, and 13 bases separated the two germline ends. The CDR3 has 14 amino acids. Germline assignment: CDR1 KGHSH and CDR2 LQKENI. This chain's CDR3 is CASSSGAGSGELFF. The CDR3 region has the DNA TGTGCCAGCTCATCCGGAGCCGGGTCCGGGGAGCTGTTTTTT.

The V call is TRBV5-1, the J call TRBJ2-4; D possibly corresponds to TRBD2 (5 bases). The CDR3 is 14 residues long. CDR1 is SGHRS and CDR2 is YFSETQ in the germline V gene. V was clipped by 7 bases and J by 2 bases, with 13 bases between them. CDR3 amino acids: CASGFGGTKNIQYF. CDR3 DNA sequence: TGCGCCAGCGGGTTCGGAGGAACCAAAAACATTCAGTACTTC.

In its sample, this clone was seen a few times. The chain carries TRBV5-6 and TRBJ1-1; perhaps TRBD1 as D (5 bases). The CDR3 runs 15 residues. Germline CDR1 and CDR2: SGHDT and YYEEEE. The ends were cut back, 0 bases at V and 0 bases at J, with 9 bases in the middle. CDR3 nucleotides: TGTGCCAGCAGCTTGGGACAGAACCTGAACACTGAAGCTTTCTTT. Encoded protein: CASSLGQNLNTEAFF.

This chain links TRBV5-5 with TRBJ2-7; D is unclear. Trimming stripped 5 bases from V and 3 bases from J, with 6 bases between. The germline V gene has CDR1 SGHKS and CDR2 YYEKEE (reference sequence). This CDR3 spans 11 amino acids. CDR3 DNA: TGTGCCAGCAGTTTTATCTACGAGCAGTACTTC. It translates to CASSFIYEQYF.

This clone was observed a few times. This rearrangement joins TRBV4-3 to TRBJ2-3, with D perhaps matching TRBD2 (6 bases). V lost 0 bases and J lost 5, with 12 bases in between. Germline V gene data show CDR1 as LGHNA and CDR2 as YSLEER. CDR3 length equals 15 residues. CDR3 in DNA: TGCGCCAGCAGCCAAGAGGTAGGAGGGGAAGATACGCAGTATTTT. It yields the protein CASSQEVGGEDTQYF.

This clone has only a few counts. The CDR3 bases are TGTGCCAGCAGCTCCGGACAGGCGGGCGTGGGCTACACCTTC. It specifies CASSSGQAGVGYTF. The rearrangement uses TRBV7-2 and TRBJ1-2, with 7 bases matching TRBD1. Germline V gene data show CDR1 as SGHTA and CDR2 as FQGNSA. V was pared by 4 bases and J by 8 bases, with 10 bases of the junction left unmatched. The CDR3 loop spans 14 amino acids. Drawing the rest from reference TRBV7-2 and TRBJ1-2, the complete variable domain is GAGVSQSPSNKVTEKGKDVELRCDPISGHTALYWYRQSLGQGLEFLIYFQGNSAPDKSGLPSDRFSAERTGGSVSTLTIQRTQQEDSAVYLCASSSGQAGVGYTFGSGTRLTVV.

Ten or more counts support this clone. V gene TRBV19 combines with J gene TRBJ2-5; no reliable D call. CDR3 length: 14 residues. Trimming took 7 bases from V and 3 from J, leaving 15 bases between them. The germline CDR1 and CDR2 sequences are LNHDA and SQIVND (reference sequence). The CDR3 sequence is CASKRAVQEETQYF. DNA of the CDR3: TGTGCCAGTAAACGGGCAGTTCAGGAAGAGACCCAGTACTTC.

This clone was picked up a small number of times. The V and J genes are TRBV7-2 and TRBJ1-5; D is uncertain. V gave up 1 base and J gave up 2 bases, with 6 bases separating them. The germline CDR1 and CDR2 sequences are SGHTA and FQGNSA. This CDR3 contains 14 residues. CDR3 amino acids: CASSLVQGNQPQHF. CDR3 in DNA: TGTGCCAGCAGCTTAGTGCAGGGCAATCAGCCCCAGCATTTT.

This clone came up a few times. Other DNA sequences within the sample encode an identical CDR3. The chain is built from TRBV5-4 and TRBJ2-7; TRBD2 might be the D (5 bases). The CDR3 is made up of 14 amino acids. Trimming pared 0 bases from V and 4 bases from J, leaving 11 bases between. Germline V gene data show CDR1 as SGHNT and CDR2 as YYREEE (reference sequence). The CDR3 bases are TGTGCCAGCAGCTTGGACCGGGGATCTTACGAGCAGTACTTC. As protein: CASSLDRGSYEQYF.

The rearrangement links TRBV7-3 to TRBJ2-7, with D possibly TRBD2 on 6 matching bases. CDR1 is SGHTA and CDR2 is FQGTGA in the germline V gene. CDR3 length: 15 residues. V was clipped by 1 base and J by 0 bases, with 10 bases between them. CDR3 amino acids: CASSLKGGGSYEQYF. The CDR3 DNA reads as TGTGCCAGCAGCTTAAAGGGAGGAGGCTCCTACGAGCAGTACTTC.

This clone was seen ten or more times. This sequence joins TRBV5-1 and TRBJ1-5, with unresolved D. The CDR3 extends over 15 amino acids. V lost 0 bases to trimming and J lost 4 bases, with 11 bases between them. Germline V gene lookup returns CDR1 SGHRS and CDR2 YFSETQ. CDR3 protein: CASSLEDGRNQPQHF. In DNA, the CDR3 is TGCGCCAGCAGCTTGGAGGATGGGCGAAATCAGCCCCAGCATTTT. Full variable domain (rest looked up from reference TRBV5-1 and TRBJ1-5): KAGVTQTPRYLIKTRGQQVTLSCSPISGHRSVSWYQQTPGQGLQFLFEYFSETQRNKGNFPGRFSGRQFSNSRSEMNVSTLELGDSALYLCASSLEDGRNQPQHFGDGTRLSIL.

This clone was detected a few times. V is TRBV10-1 and J is TRBJ2-5; no definite D call. Germline lookup yields CDR1 WNHNN and CDR2 SYGVQD (reference sequence). The CDR3 sequence is 15 residues long. V lost 4 bases and J 2 bases, leaving 14 bases between the germline ends. This chain's CDR3 is CASSGGPFRQETQYF. CDR3 bases: TGCGCCAGCAGTGGTGGCCCCTTTCGGCAAGAGACCCAGTACTTC.

This clone was counted only a few times. The chain carries TRBV29-1 and TRBJ2-7; 12 bases are shared with TRBD2. The CDR3 length is 12 residues. V trimming: 7 bases; J trimming: 7 bases; junction bases outside the gene matches: 5. Germline CDR1 and CDR2: SQVTM and ANQGSEA. The CDR3 loop reads CSGGTSGREQYF. As DNA, the CDR3 is TGCAGCGGTGGGACTAGCGGGCGAGAGCAGTACTTC.

This rearrangement joins TRBV7-8 to TRBJ2-5, with 12 bases fitting TRBD1. The length of the CDR3 is 16 residues. Germline V lookup: CDR1 SGHVS, CDR2 FQNEAQ. V lost 3 bases and J lost 5; bases outside the gene matches: 7. The DNA for the CDR3 is TGTGCCAGCAGCTTCTCCGGGACAGGGGGCTCTGAGACCCAGTACTTC. Its protein product is CASSFSGTGGSETQYF.

The CDR3 region has the DNA TGTGCCAGCAGTTACTCGAGTGGACAGATCTACGAGCAGTACTTC. This sequence encodes CASSYSSGQIYEQYF. The chain joins TRBV6-5 to TRBJ2-7; D possibly corresponds to TRBD1 (6 bases). Trimming took off 0 bases at V and 3 bases at J, with 12 bases between the two ends. The germline V gene encodes CDR1 MNHEY and CDR2 SVGAGI. The CDR3 sequence is 15 residues long.

The sample holds many counts of this clone. A much larger clone differs from this one at a single base, so this may be a read error. This chain links TRBV11-3 with TRBJ1-3; a possible D gene is TRBD1 (5 bases). The CDR3 runs to 14 residues. Germline values: CDR1 SGHNT, CDR2 YENEEA. The germline V and J ends were trimmed by 5 bases and 0 bases, with 8 bases remaining between them. The CDR3 loop is CASSHGHSGNTIYF. The CDR3, as DNA: TGTGCCAGCAGCCATGGACACTCTGGAAACACCATATATTTT.

There are a few counts of this clone. This rearrangement joins TRBV10-1 to TRBJ2-7; D is undetermined. Trimming took off 2 bases at V and 3 bases at J, with 2 bases between the two ends. This CDR3 is built from 11 residues. Germline CDR1 reads WNHNN; CDR2 reads SYGVQD (reference sequence). CDR3 nucleotide sequence: TGCGCCAGCAGTGAGAACTACGAGCAGTACTTC. This sequence encodes CASSENYEQYF.

This clone turned up a few times. The chain links TRBV18 to TRBJ1-5; 8 bases agree with TRBD1. The CDR3 spans 18 residues. Trimming at V came to 1 base and at J to 1 base, leaving 9 bases not matched to a gene. The germline CDR1 and CDR2 sequences are KGHSH and LQKENI. CDR3 region: CASSPRGGDRGSNQPQHF. In DNA form, the CDR3 reads TGTGCCAGCTCACCACGTGGAGGAGACAGGGGAAGCAATCAGCCCCAGCATTTT.

This clone was found many times. The chain combines TRBV7-2 with TRBJ2-1; possible D gene TRBD1, 6 bases. V was clipped by 5 bases and J by 7 bases, with 12 bases between them. The length of the CDR3 is 13 residues. The germline gives CDR1 SGHTA, CDR2 FQGNSA. CDR3 sequence: CASSRQTGNEQFF. The CDR3 region has the DNA TGTGCCAGCAGCCGACAAACAGGGAATGAGCAGTTCTTC.

This clone was found a few times. The V call is TRBV7-2, the J call TRBJ2-7, with TRBD2 matching 14 bases. Germline CDR1 reads SGHTA; CDR2 reads FQGNSA. The CDR3 loop spans 15 amino acids. V gave up 1 base and J gave up 6 bases; unmatched junction bases: 2. The DNA for the CDR3 is TGTGCCAGCAGCTTAGGACTAGCGGGAGGGTTCGAGCAGTACTTC. It translates to CASSLGLAGGFEQYF.

The chain carries TRBV14 and TRBJ2-7, with D perhaps TRBD1 or TRBD2 (5 bases each). CDR3 length: 14 residues. With 4 bases removed from V and 3 bases from J, the gap between germline ends came to 13 bases. Germline loops: CDR1 SGHDN, CDR2 FVKESK. CDR3 in DNA: TGTGCCAGCAGCCGCGCCGGGGCCCTCTACGAGCAGTACTTC. Translating gives CASSRAGALYEQYF.